This TCR beta chain was obtained from a study of cytomegalovirus exposure and HLA in healthy donors. At the level of the study: The same platform was used for the roughly 120 validation repertoires as for the 666 first-cohort repertoires, as reported in a later analysis.

Assay used: immunoSEQ multiplex PCR; TCRdb lists only in-frame clones, some missing. The sample lists 150,000 to 200,000 clones, 80% to 90% occurring once. The donors formed part of the approximately 120-subject validation cohort, distinct from the roughly 620-subject first cohort. The study's findings and limits: Cytomegalovirus-associated status was assigned to 150 or so TCR beta chains. For cytomegalovirus status, the classifier reportedly gave diagnoses with high specificity and sensitivity.

On this clone: Its antigen is as yet unknown.

The germline V gene encodes CDR1 MNHNS and CDR2 SASEGT. CDR3 length: 15 amino acids. V was pared by 6 bases and J by 4 bases, with 5 bases of the junction left unmatched. Sequenced: PBMCs. This TCR was recovered from a woman aged 30 to 39 in good health and CMV-seronegative. J is TRBJ1-4 and V is TRBV6-1; 10 bases are shared with TRBD1. This CDR3 is CASSWTGGYNEKLFF. The CDR3 DNA sequence: TGTGCCAGCAGCTGGACAGGGGGGTATAATGAAAAACTGTTTTTT.